This T cell receptor (beta chain) stems from a study of blood T cell repertoires in COVID-19. Background on the study: The United States, Italy and Spain provided the acute and convalescent COVID-19 samples. T cells, B-cell-depleted T cells, or PBMCs supplied cDNA or gDNA.

The CDR3 is made up of 15 amino acids. From germline, CDR1 is SGHVS and CDR2 FQNEAQ. The junction had 9 bases not matched to a gene; V was cut back by 5 bases and J by 8 bases. Some clones are missing from TCRdb's copy, which holds only in-frame ones; the method was immunoSEQ multiplex PCR. The sample has fewer than 500,000 clones; 85% to 90% are singletons. Recruited during active infection, patients (from Seattle) were subsequently followed longitudinally. The TCR sequence derives from a man aged 18 to 35 with COVID-19, enrolled during active disease. The rearrangement uses TRBV7-8 and TRBJ1-4, with TRBD1 matching 9 bases. The specimen was peripheral blood. The CDR3 DNA follows: TGTGCCAGCAGCCCAAGGCCGGGACAGGGCGAAAAACTGTTTTTT. It is translated as CASSPRPGQGEKLFF.